A selection of T cell receptor beta chains follows, all from one sample in a study of T cells in tuberculosis. Sequencing was performed with immunoSEQ multiplex PCR; in TCRdb, only in-frame clones are kept and a portion is missing. The table records roughly 30,000 clones, roughly nine tenths of them present only once. The specimen was PBMCs. These receptor sequences come from a donor between 10 and 35 years old with latent tuberculosis or without tuberculosis infection. Each CDR3 is given with its conserved first and last residue. Each record gives: J gene, D gene, clone size, V gene, CDR3 DNA, CDR3 protein. D genes are given only for firm matches. Size values are once, few and many counts, or a class for expanded clones, and some rows have none.

>TRBJ2-1|NA|NA|TRBV9
TGTGCCAGCACTCTAGTGGGGCAGGGCAATGAGCAGTTCTTC
CASTLVGQGNEQFF
>TRBJ1-5|TRBD1|NA|TRBV7-2
TGTGCCAGCAGCTTAAGGGGACAGCCCTATAGCAATCAGCCCCAGCATTTT
CASSLRGQPYSNQPQHF
>TRBJ2-5|NA|few|TRBV30
TGTGCCTGGAGTAGGCAGGGAAAAGAGACCCAGTACTTC
CAWSRQGKETQYF
>TRBJ1-5|TRBD1|NA|TRBV7-9
TGTGCCAGCAGCTCCGGCGGCAGGGGGAAGCGACAGCCCCAGCATTTT
CASSSGGRGKRQPQHF
>TRBJ2-7|TRBD1|NA|TRBV6-6
TGTGCCAGCAGCCGCGACAGGGCCCCCATCTACGAGCAGTACTTC
CASSRDRAPIYEQYF
>TRBJ2-2|NA|NA|TRBV7-2
TGTGCCAGCAGCCCCCGCCTAGACAACACCGGGGAGCTGTTTTTT
CASSPRLDNTGELFF
>TRBJ2-5|TRBD2|NA|TRBV27
TGTGCCAGCAGTTTAGTGCGGGGGGGCCTCGAAGAGACCCAGTACTTC
CASSLVRGGLEETQYF
>TRBJ2-1|TRBD1|NA|TRBV19
TGTGCCACAGCGACCGACAGGGGAAAGTTCTTC
CATATDRGKFF
>TRBJ2-2|TRBD1|NA|TRBV30
TGTGCCTGGGGGCGGGCAGGGGGCCTCACCGGGGAGCTGTTTTTT
CAWGRAGGLTGELFF
>TRBJ1-1|TRBD1|NA|TRBV29-1
TGCAGCGTCCTAGATGACAGGGGTTTGAAGGACACTGAAGCTTTCTTT
CSVLDDRGLKDTEAFF
>TRBJ1-1|NA|NA|TRBV9
TGTGCCAGCAGCCCCCCGGCGGATACCCCAACACCTGAAGCTTTCTTT
CASSPPADTPTPEAFF
>TRBJ2-7|NA|few|TRBV5-4
TGTGCCAGCAGCTTAGGGAGGCACCAGGAGCAGTACTTC
CASSLGRHQEQYF
>TRBJ2-2|NA|NA|TRBV28
TGTGCCAGCATTCCGAGAACGAACACCGGGGAGCTGTTTTTT
CASIPRTNTGELFF
>TRBJ1-2|NA|NA|TRBV28
TGTGCCAGCAGTGGGGTGTCTAGGGGAGGATTCACCTTC
CASSGVSRGGFTF
>TRBJ2-1|NA|once|TRBV15
TGTGCCACCAGCAGAGTCCAGGTCCCCGGGAGCTCCTACAATGAGCAGTTCTTC
CATSRVQVPGSSYNEQFF
>TRBJ1-1|NA|NA|TRBV19
TGTGCCAGTGCGACAGGTATGAACACTGAAGCTTTCTTT
CASATGMNTEAFF
>TRBJ1-1|NA|NA|TRBV4-3
TGCGCCAGCAGCCCGTCCTCTAGCACTGAAGCTTTCTTT
CASSPSSSTEAFF
>TRBJ1-6|NA|NA|TRBV6-5
TGTGCCAGCAGGCGCTCCGGGACGGAGGGACCCCTCCACTTT
CASRRSGTEGPLHF
>TRBJ2-7|NA|once|TRBV18
TGTGCCAGCTCACCACCTACAAGGGGAAGCCACGAGCAGTACTTC
CASSPPTRGSHEQYF
>TRBJ1-5|TRBD1|NA|TRBV19
TGTGCCAGTACCCCCTCTTTTTCAGGGGGGCATCAGCCCCAGCATTTT
CASTPSFSGGHQPQHF
>TRBJ1-1|NA|NA|TRBV7-2
TGTGCCAGCAGCTTAGAACGGGGGACTGAAGCTTTCTTT
CASSLERGTEAFF
>TRBJ1-2|NA|few|TRBV30
TGTGCCTGGGGGAGCCTCGGCGCTAGAGGCTACACCTTC
CAWGSLGARGYTF
>TRBJ2-5|NA|NA|TRBV19
TGTGCCAGTAGTGACGGGACTCCCGGGGGGACCCAGTACTTC
CASSDGTPGGTQYF
>TRBJ1-1|NA|NA|TRBV28
TGTGCCAGCAGCCGGGACTCACGTCGGACTGAAGCTTTCTTT
CASSRDSRRTEAFF
>TRBJ2-7|NA|NA|TRBV4-1
TGCGCCAGCAGCCAAGCCTTACAGTACGAGCAGTACTTC
CASSQALQYEQYF
>TRBJ1-4|TRBD1|NA|TRBV7-9
TGTGCCAGCAGCTGCCTCGACGGGACAGGGGACGAAAAACTGTTTTTT
CASSCLDGTGDEKLFF
>TRBJ2-3|NA|NA|TRBV10-3
TGTGCTACTGCAGAAGCGGATACGCAGTATTTT
CATAEADTQYF
>TRBJ2-7|NA|once|TRBV30
TGTGCCTGGAGTCCAGATCCCTACGAGCGGTACTTC
CAWSPDPYERYF
>TRBJ2-3|NA|once|TRBV2
TGTGCCGGTTTAAGGAGAAGGACAGATACGCAGTATTTT
CAGLRRRTDTQYF
>TRBJ2-3|TRBD1|once|TRBV6-5
TGTGCCAGCAGTAACGGACAGGGAGCAGATACGCAGTATTTT
CASSNGQGADTQYF
>TRBJ1-5|NA|once|TRBV28
TGTGCCAGCAGTTTTGTCGGGGGGCTCAATCAGCCCCAGCATTTT
CASSFVGGLNQPQHF
>TRBJ2-4|NA|NA|TRBV4-1
TGCGCCAGCAGCCAAGTCGGGCTAGCGAGGCCCAAGGGAAACATTCAGTACTTC
CASSQVGLARPKGNIQYF
>TRBJ2-5|TRBD2|NA|TRBV6-5
TGTGCCAGCAGGGGACTAGCGGGAGAGGAGACCCAGTACTTC
CASRGLAGEETQYF
>TRBJ2-7|TRBD2|NA|TRBV29-1
TGCAGCGCCTATGGCGTCGCGGGAGGGGCCCCGTCCTACGAGCAGTACTTC
CSAYGVAGGAPSYEQYF
>TRBJ2-5|TRBD1|NA|TRBV9
TGTGCCAGCAGCGCCGGACAGGGAAAGACCCAGTACTTC
CASSAGQGKTQYF
>TRBJ2-7|TRBD1|NA|TRBV27
TGTGCCTCAAGGGACAGCCTGTCCTACGAGCAGTACTTC
CASRDSLSYEQYF
>TRBJ1-5|NA|NA|TRBV27
TGTGCCAGCAGTTTACGGGGGGGGTATAGCAATCAGCCCCAGCATTTT
CASSLRGGYSNQPQHF
>TRBJ2-4|NA|NA|TRBV6-1
TGTGCCAGCAGTGAAATTCAGGGCAGAGACATTCAGTACTTC
CASSEIQGRDIQYF
>TRBJ2-1|NA|NA|TRBV29-1
TGCAGCGTTGACAGGGGCGAGCAGTTCTTC
CSVDRGEQFF
>TRBJ2-7|NA|NA|TRBV7-9
TGTGCCAGCAGCTTAGAAGGTCGGAGGGACGAGCAGTACTTC
CASSLEGRRDEQYF
>TRBJ2-3|TRBD2|NA|TRBV9
TGTGCCAGCAGCGTAGGACTAGCGGGAGCGGAAGATACGCAGTATTTT
CASSVGLAGAEDTQYF
>TRBJ1-1|NA|NA|TRBV18
TGTGCCAGCTCACCAGAACACCTGAACACTGAAGCTTTCTTT
CASSPEHLNTEAFF
>TRBJ1-2|TRBD1|NA|TRBV28
TGTGCCAGCAGTCCAGCTGCCCGGTCATGGACAGGGACGAAACTCCAGTATGGCTACACCTTC
CASSPAARSWTGTKLQYGYTF